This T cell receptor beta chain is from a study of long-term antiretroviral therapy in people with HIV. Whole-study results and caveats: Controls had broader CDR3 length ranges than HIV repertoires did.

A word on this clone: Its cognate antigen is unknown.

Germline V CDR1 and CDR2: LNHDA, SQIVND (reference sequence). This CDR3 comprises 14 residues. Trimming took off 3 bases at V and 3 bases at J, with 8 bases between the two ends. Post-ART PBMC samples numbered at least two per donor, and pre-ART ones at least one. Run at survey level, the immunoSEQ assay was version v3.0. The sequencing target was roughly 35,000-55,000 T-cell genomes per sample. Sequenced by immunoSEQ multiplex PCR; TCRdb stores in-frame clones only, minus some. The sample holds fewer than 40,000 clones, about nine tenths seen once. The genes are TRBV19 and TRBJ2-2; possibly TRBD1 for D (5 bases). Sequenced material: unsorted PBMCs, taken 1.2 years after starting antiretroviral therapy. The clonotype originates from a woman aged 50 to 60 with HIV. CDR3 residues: CASSIGRDTGELFF. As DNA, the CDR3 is TGTGCCAGTAGTATCGGCAGGGACACCGGGGAGCTGTTTTTT. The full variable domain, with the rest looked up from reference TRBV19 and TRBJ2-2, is DGGITQSPKYLFRKEGQNVTLSCEQNLNHDAMYWYRQDPGQGLRLIYYSQIVNDFQKGDIAEGYSVSREKKESFPLTVTSAQKNPTAFYLCASSIGRDTGELFFGEGSRLTVL.